This section outlines one TCR beta chain sequence together with its context. Its antigen is still unknown. The entry originates in a study of identical twins. Healthy Caucasian donors formed the entire cohort. General study results and limits: The same donors were not followed; conclusions instead depended on cross-sectional statistical analysis. Carriage of fewer insertions was seen in abundant cord blood beta clonotypes, whereas memory repertoires showed none.

Trimming shortened V by 7 bases and J by 3 bases, and 6 bases separated the two germline ends. Germline V gives CDR1 PRHDT, CDR2 FYEKMQ (reference sequence). CDR3 length: 12 residues. Template switching introduced a universal primer site, and the cDNA bore unique molecular identifiers. TCRdb called the 5' RACE reads again in MiXCR, with one record for every CDR3 protein. The sample includes about 210,000 distinct CDR3 sequences, around a tenth of them seen just once. The TCR was taken from a woman in her late teens or twenties in good health. Sample: memory (CD45RO+) T cells sorted from blood. The chain joins TRBV13 to TRBJ2-2; D uncertain. CDR3 bases: TGTGCCAGCAACAGAGACACCGGGGAGCTGTTTTTT. Amino acid sequence: CASNRDTGELFF.